The text below deals with one T cell receptor beta chain. Its antigen is still unknown. Regarding treatment: roughly 18 received Ad26.COV2.S at low or high dose, single or two shots; several received placebo; per-sample allocation not given. Sampling occurred on day 63 after the first vaccine or placebo injection. These data come from a study of Ad26.COV2.S vaccination and SARS-CoV-2 variants. In the study overall: In the study, Ad26.COV2.S was injected intramuscularly once, or twice 56 days apart.

This CDR3 contains 15 residues. The germline gives CDR1 SQVTM, CDR2 ANQGSEA. The ends lost 7 bases at V and 1 base at J; junction bases unmatched: 8. Findings and limits, study-wide: Greater spike-specific TCR breadth was seen in vaccine recipients than in placebo recipients. Researchers cautioned that TCR breadth and depth analyses may have underestimated total T cell responses.

The data were produced by immunoSEQ multiplex PCR, yet TCRdb's version contains in-frame clones alone and is incomplete. The sample contains around 300,000 clones, roughly nine tenths of which appear only once. The rearrangement uses TRBV29-1 and TRBJ2-5, with 11 bases lining up with TRBD2. Sequencing used peripheral blood, obtained in a trial of Ad26.COV2.S vaccine versus placebo. This TCR derives from a person between 18 and 59 years old who received the Ad26.COV2.S COVID-19 vaccine or a placebo. The CDR3 reads CSAVPGLAVQETQYF. The CDR3, as DNA: TGCAGCGCCGTCCCGGGACTAGCGGTCCAAGAGACCCAGTACTTC.